These 23 T cell receptor beta chains were sequenced from one sample in a study of cytomegalovirus exposure and HLA in healthy donors. PCR involved 60 Vbeta and 13 Jbeta primers. The table came from immunoSEQ multiplex PCR; TCRdb's copy has only in-frame clones and leaves some out. This sample carries roughly 200,000 clones, approximately 80% of them seen once, and the ten largest clones take 12% to 15%. The sample taken for sequencing was PBMCs. Receptor source: a woman aged 25 to 39 in good health and CMV-seropositive.

The CDR3 loop reads CASSKSGGTPGSGANVLTF. The CDR3 nucleotides read TGTGCCAGCAGCAAATCAGGGGGCACCCCCGGCTCTGGGGCCAACGTCCTGACTTTC. The V and J genes are TRBV13 and TRBJ2-6, with 8 bases lining up with TRBD1. The CDR3 has 19 amino acids. Trimming cost V 5 bases and J 0 bases; bases outside gene matches: 12. Germline CDR1 is PRHDT and CDR2 is FYEKMQ (reference sequence). The full variable domain, its missing parts supplied by reference TRBV13 and TRBJ2-6, is AAGVIQSPRHLIKEKRETATLKCYPIPRHDTVYWYQQGPGQDPQFLISFYEKMQSDKGSIPDRFSAQQFSDYHSELNMSSLELGDSALYFCASSKSGGTPGSGANVLTFGAGSRLTVL.

The rearrangement links TRBV19 to TRBJ1-5, with D perhaps TRBD1 (5 bases). In germline, CDR1 is LNHDA, CDR2 SQIVND (reference sequence). V lost 3 bases and J lost 2, with 14 bases in between. This CDR3 contains 16 residues. CDR3 in amino acids: CASSISSEQGNQPQHF. CDR3 DNA sequence: TGTGCCAGTAGTATCTCGTCAGAACAGGGCAATCAGCCCCAGCATTTT.

The rearrangement links TRBV6-6 to TRBJ1-5; D perhaps matches TRBD1 (6 bases). Germline values: CDR1 MNHNY, CDR2 SVGAGI (reference sequence). Trimming took 5 bases from V and 5 from J, leaving 10 bases between them. The CDR3 is 13 amino acids. The CDR3 protein is CASSTRQDQPQHF. CDR3 DNA: TGTGCCAGCAGTACGAGACAGGATCAGCCCCAGCATTTT.

The chain carries TRBV9 and TRBJ2-1; possible D gene TRBD2, 5 bases. Germline CDR1 and CDR2: SGDLS and YYNGEE. The length of the CDR3 is 15 residues. V lost 3 bases to trimming and J lost 0 bases, with 10 bases between them. CDR3 loop: CASSAVDFSYNEQFF. CDR3 nucleotide sequence: TGTGCCAGCAGCGCGGTGGACTTCTCCTACAATGAGCAGTTCTTC.

This rearrangement joins TRBV19 to TRBJ2-7; D unclear. Germline V gene data show CDR1 as LNHDA and CDR2 as SQIVND (reference sequence). This CDR3 is 13 amino acids long. V lost 6 bases to trimming and J lost 1 base, with 10 bases between them. The CDR3 bases are TGTGCCAGTAGGATGACGGAGTCCTACGAGCAGTACTTC. Translating gives CASRMTESYEQYF.

The chain employs TRBV20-1 and TRBJ2-3; D gene ambiguous. This CDR3 spans 10 amino acids. In germline, CDR1 is DFQATT, CDR2 SNEGSKA (reference sequence). V was clipped by 6 bases and J by 8 bases, with 9 bases between them. This chain's CDR3 is CSAAHGTQYF. For the CDR3, the DNA is TGCAGTGCCGCGCACGGTACGCAGTATTTT.

As DNA, the CDR3 is TGTGCCAGCAGTGCGATCTTTGGAGGGACTAGCGTCAATGAGCAGTTCTTC. Translated, it gives CASSAIFGGTSVNEQFF. The chain joins TRBV6-4 to TRBJ2-1, with TRBD2 identical over 10 bases. The CDR3 consists of 17 residues. In germline, CDR1 is MRHNA, CDR2 SNTAGT. V dropped 4 bases and J dropped 6; count of bases not matched to a gene: 12.

This clone was detected a few times. V usage is TRBV30 and J usage is TRBJ2-2; D may be TRBD1 (6 bases). This CDR3 has 13 amino acids. The V and J ends lost 1 base and 4 bases respectively, with 7 bases between them. Germline lookup yields CDR1 GTSNPN and CDR2 SVGIG (reference sequence). CDR3 nucleotides: TGTGCCTGGAGTGGGGGGCTCACCGGGGAGCTGTTTTTT. Its protein is CAWSGGLTGELFF.

This clone has more than one count but fewer than ten. The chain couples TRBV6-6 to TRBJ2-5; 7 bases match TRBD2. Germline values: CDR1 MNHNY, CDR2 SVGAGI (reference sequence). Trimming took 7 bases from V and 1 from J; bases not matched to a gene: 3. This CDR3 is built from 13 residues. The CDR3 here is CASTLAVQETQYF. The CDR3 region has the DNA TGTGCCAGCACCCTAGCGGTCCAAGAGACCCAGTACTTC.

The chain employs TRBV29-1 and TRBJ1-4, with D maybe TRBD1 (5 bases). The CDR3 length is 14 residues. Trimming removed 5 bases at V and 7 bases at J, with 17 bases between. From germline, CDR1 is SQVTM and CDR2 ANQGSEA. The CDR3 is CSVPGGASGEKLFF. The CDR3 coding sequence is TGCAGCGTTCCAGGCGGGGCCTCTGGTGAAAAACTGTTTTTT.

The CDR3 DNA is TGTGCCAGCAGTTTTCCTGGGACAGGGGGTACACCCCTCCACTTT. Translating gives CASSFPGTGGTPLHF. J is TRBJ1-6 and V is TRBV28; 11 nucleotides align to TRBD1. The V gene end was trimmed by 3 bases and the J gene end by 11 bases; junction bases not matched to a gene: 6. This CDR3 has 15 amino acids. CDR1 is MDHEN and CDR2 is SYDVKM in the germline V gene.

A few counts support this clone. The V gene is TRBV6-7, the J gene TRBJ2-7, with D perhaps TRBD2 (6 bases). TRBV6-7 is marked as an open reading frame, function uncertain. Trimming cost V 2 bases and J 2 bases, with 13 bases left between them. There are 15 residues in the CDR3. In DNA form, the CDR3 reads TGTGCCAGCAGTTACCGGGCGGGAAAGACCTACGAGCAGTACTTC. The encoded protein is CASSYRAGKTYEQYF.

The count of this clone is one. V is TRBV5-1 and J is TRBJ1-1, with a possible D match to TRBD1 (6 bases). V lost 1 base to trimming and J lost 0 bases, with 10 bases between them. Germline V gene lookup returns CDR1 SGHRS and CDR2 YFSETQ. This CDR3 spans 15 amino acids. The CDR3 loop reads CASSLPGQLNTEAFF. Here the CDR3 DNA reads TGCGCCAGCAGCTTGCCTGGACAGCTGAACACTGAAGCTTTCTTT.

The chain joins TRBV4-2 to TRBJ1-2; 11 nucleotides agree with TRBD1. Germline V gene sequence: CDR1 LGHNA, CDR2 YNFKEQ. This CDR3 has 15 amino acids. V lost 0 bases and J lost 7; bases outside the gene matches: 4. CDR3 sequence (DNA): TGTGCCAGCAGCCAAGACGGACAGGGGGCTGGTGGCTACACCTTC. Translation gives CASSQDGQGAGGYTF.

V gene TRBV27 combines with J gene TRBJ2-2; the match to TRBD2 covers 13 bases. CDR3 size: 15 residues. The germline gives CDR1 MNHEY, CDR2 SMNVEV (reference sequence). Losses at the gene ends were 6 bases for V and 4 bases for J; bases not matched to a gene: 2. The DNA of the CDR3 is TGTGCCAGCAGACTAGCGGGAGGGCCCACCGGGGAGCTGTTTTTT. Amino acid sequence: CASRLAGGPTGELFF.

This rearrangement joins TRBV10-1 to TRBJ2-7; 7 bases are shared with TRBD1. Looked up from germline, CDR1 is WNHNN and CDR2 is SYGVQD (reference sequence). This CDR3 is built from 15 residues. With 5 bases clipped from V and 5 bases from J, the junction kept 12 bases outside the gene matches. The CDR3 region is CASSQSRQGGNEQYF. CDR3 nucleotides: TGCGCCAGCAGTCAATCAAGACAGGGTGGCAACGAGCAGTACTTC.

The sample holds a few counts of this clone. The V and J genes are TRBV27 and TRBJ2-7; 9 nucleotides align to TRBD1. CDR1 and CDR2 (germline): MNHEY, SMNVEV (reference sequence). The ends lost 8 bases at V and 5 bases at J; junction bases unmatched: 10. The CDR3 length is 14 residues. The CDR3 here is CASGGGQGRDEQYF. CDR3 DNA sequence: TGTGCCAGCGGGGGCGGACAGGGGCGGGACGAGCAGTACTTC.

The chain is built from TRBV29-1 and TRBJ2-1; TRBD1 matches at 7 bases. From germline, CDR1 is SQVTM and CDR2 ANQGSEA. The CDR3 has 15 residues. J lost 0 bases, V lost 5 bases, and 7 bases had no gene match. CDR3 DNA: TGCAGCGTTTCTTACAGGGGAAGCTCCTACAATGAGCAGTTCTTC. Protein: CSVSYRGSSYNEQFF.

V usage is TRBV7-9 and J usage is TRBJ1-1, with 7 bases lining up with TRBD1. The CDR3 is 16 residues long. CDR1 is SEHNR, CDR2 FQNEAQ, per germline (reference sequence). The V gene end was trimmed by 3 bases and the J gene end by 0 bases; junction bases not matched to a gene: 7. The CDR3 DNA reads TGTGCCAGCAGCTTTGGCCTTGGGACAGTGAACACTGAAGCTTTCTTT. It translates to CASSFGLGTVNTEAFF. The variable domain in full, completed from reference TRBV7-9 and TRBJ1-1, reads DTGVSQNPRHKITKRGQNVTFRCDPISEHNRLYWYRQTLGQGPEFLTYFQNEAQLEKSRLLSDRFSAERPKGSFSTLEIQRTEQGDSAMYLCASSFGLGTVNTEAFFGQGTRLTVV.

This rearrangement joins TRBV6-5 to TRBJ1-2, with a weak D call TRBD1 (6 bases). V lost 7 bases, J lost 2 bases, and 11 bases lay in between. The CDR3 sequence is 13 residues long. Germline CDR1 reads MNHEY; CDR2 reads SVGAGI. This CDR3 is CASTTGRNYGYTF. The CDR3 coding sequence is TGTGCCAGCACAACAGGGCGCAACTATGGCTACACCTTC.

This rearrangement joins TRBV6-1 to TRBJ1-2, with 11 bases fitting TRBD1. V gave up 4 bases and J gave up 4 bases; unmatched junction bases: 5. The CDR3 loop spans 15 amino acids. CDR1 and CDR2 (germline): MNHNS, SASEGT. DNA of the CDR3: TGTGCCAGCAGTGTCCGGGACAGGGGGTCCTATGGCTACACCTTC. It is translated as CASSVRDRGSYGYTF.

The chain uses TRBV7-2 and TRBJ1-2; weak D call: TRBD1 (5 bases). Trimming left V 4 bases short and J 0 bases short, with 12 bases between. CDR3 length equals 15 residues. CDR1 and CDR2 (germline): SGHTA, FQGNSA. CDR3 residues: CASSSRQLANYGYTF. DNA of the CDR3: TGTGCCAGCAGCTCTAGACAGCTAGCTAACTATGGCTACACCTTC.

This clone turned up a few times. The chain combines TRBV6-7 with TRBJ2-7; the match to TRBD2 covers 7 bases. TRBV6-7 is sorted into the ORF group, with uncertain function. This CDR3 has 13 residues. V was clipped by 6 bases and J by 1 base; unmatched bases: 3. CDR3 nucleotide sequence: TGTGCCAGCAGGGCAGCGGGGTCCTACGAGCAGTACTTC. This translates into CASRAAGSYEQYF.